This T cell receptor (beta chain) was sequenced during a study of vaccination effects on CD4 cells after COVID-19. Broader study findings: Late post-vaccination, clones induced by infection and those induced by vaccine underwent marked clonal contraction. Nearly all vaccine-induced clones in healthy recipients recognized only SARS-CoV-2.

The table came from immunoSEQ multiplex PCR; TCRdb's copy has only in-frame clones and leaves some out. The sample yields around 45,000 clones, about 80% seen once. Before sequencing took place, the ViraFEST assay used viral peptide pools to expand antigen-specific CD4+ T cells. Subsequent to 10 days of culture, CD4+ T cells were isolated. Absence of prior SARS-CoV-2 infection characterized the vaccine recipients, who showed negative nucleocapsid antibodies. This clone appeared once. What it binds is unknown. This CDR3 is 16 amino acids long. From germline, CDR1 is SGDLS and CDR2 YYNGEE. With V trimmed by 4 bases and J by 4 bases, 11 bases remained unmatched.

The chain employs TRBV9 and TRBJ2-5, with 9 bases aligning to TRBD1. The specimen was CD4+ T cells from PBMCs cultured with SARS-CoV-2 spike peptides, collected before COVID-19 vaccination. The TCR comes from a human donor who received a COVID-19 vaccine. CDR3 residues: CASSTEQGARRETQYF. Here the CDR3 DNA reads TGTGCCAGCAGCACCGAACAGGGGGCCAGACGAGAGACCCAGTACTTC.